This TCR beta chain was documented in a study of T cell changes during pregnancy in multiple sclerosis. Assay: immunoSEQ multiplex PCR; the TCRdb copy retains only in-frame clones and omits some. The profile shows about 70,000 clones, 90% to 95% of them singletons. Germline assignment: CDR1 LGHNA and CDR2 YSLEER. The J segment lost 7 bases and the V segment lost 4 bases, leaving 17 bases of the junction unmatched. The CDR3 has 17 amino acids. The sequence was obtained from a female donor with multiple sclerosis, enrolled in a pregnancy study. This chain connects TRBV4-3 to TRBJ1-2; 8 nucleotides agree with TRBD1. The sample in question was peripheral blood, obtained in the third trimester of pregnancy. For the CDR3, the DNA is TGCGCCAGCAGCCCCTCTCCCCAGGACAGGGTTATCGCTGGCTACACCTTC. It codes for CASSPSPQDRVIAGYTF.